Presented here are 32 T cell receptor beta chains from one specimen sequenced in a study of CD8+CD57+ T cells in acquired aplastic anemia. TCR beta VDJ and CDR3 were profiled, and genomic DNA was the template. TCRdb called the reads again in MiXCR, with one record for every CDR3 protein. The sample yields 150,000 to 200,000 distinct CDR3 sequences, 40% to 50% seen once. Sequenced material: sorted CD4+, CD8+, or CD8+CD57+ T cells (not recorded which) from PBMCs. These receptors were collected from a human donor in good health.

Only a few counts were recorded for this clonotype. The chain recombines TRBV6-1 with TRBJ1-4, with 7 bases identical to TRBD1. The germline V gene encodes CDR1 MNHNS and CDR2 SASEGT. CDR3 length: 18 residues. V trimming: 0 bases; J trimming: 8 bases; junction bases outside the gene matches: 15. The CDR3 bases are TGTGCCAGCAGTGAAGCCCAGGGGGGGGGGACCCTCGGCGAAAAACTGTTTTTT. Translating it yields CASSEAQGGGTLGEKLFF.

This clonotype has at least ten counts. The final CDR3 position lacks the conserved phenylalanine or tryptophan, pointing to a likely read error. V gene TRBV19 combines with J gene TRBJ1-2; D gene ambiguous. CDR1 and CDR2 from the germline V gene are LNHDA and SQIVND (reference sequence). The CDR3 extends over 14 amino acids. Trimming pared 1 base from V and 4 bases from J, leaving 10 bases between. The CDR3 DNA reads as TGTGCCAGTAGTATAGCGGGGTCTGGCTATGGCTACACCCTC. It translates to CASSIAGSGYGYTL.

Comment on this clonotype: The CDR3 end shows no conserved phenylalanine or tryptophan, and so a read error is likely. It is unclear where the CDR3 begins or ends on the DNA, so no DNA is shown, and the CDR3 is as TCRdb lists it. This chain joins TRBV15 and TRBJ2-7; the table's D call of TRBD2 was not tested on the DNA. The CDR3 has 12 residues if both end residues are counted. Germline loops: CDR1 LNHNV, CDR2 YYDKDF (reference sequence). The CDR3 sequence: CATSRDRFREAG.

In this sample, this clonotype turned up many times. The J gene is TRBJ1-4, the V gene TRBV20-1, with D uncertain. Germline V lookup: CDR1 DFQATT, CDR2 SNEGSKA (reference sequence). V was clipped by 0 bases and J by 4 bases, with 9 bases between them. This CDR3 contains 14 residues. CDR3 nucleotide sequence: TGCAGTGCTAGAGATCCACAGCATAATGAAAAACTGTTTTTT. Amino acids: CSARDPQHNEKLFF.

Only a few counts were recorded for this clonotype. The chain combines TRBV7-9 with TRBJ1-1; no definite D call. The CDR3 sequence is 12 residues long. V was shortened by 5 bases and J by 5 bases, with 9 bases between the two germline ends. Germline assignment: CDR1 SEHNR and CDR2 FQNEAQ (reference sequence). DNA for the CDR3: TGTGCCAGCAGCAATATGATAACTGAAGCTTTCTTT. The encoded protein is CASSNMITEAFF.

The chain combines TRBV7-2 with TRBJ1-1; D unclear. V was shortened by 6 bases and J by 6 bases, with 11 bases between the two germline ends. This CDR3 is 12 amino acids long. CDR1 SGHTA and CDR2 FQGNSA come from the germline V gene. The DNA of the CDR3 is TGTGCCAGCAGTACCGGGGTCCCTGAAGCTTTCTTT. Translated, it gives CASSTGVPEAFF.

This clonotype was picked up many times. V usage is TRBV2 and J usage is TRBJ2-7, with a possible D match to TRBD2 (6 bases). V lost 4 bases to trimming and J lost 3 bases, with 10 bases between them. The CDR3 spans 13 residues. Germline V gives CDR1 SNHLY, CDR2 FYNNEI. In nucleotides, the CDR3 is TGTGCCAGCAGTGTACGGACTAACTACGAGCAGTACTTC. Encoded protein: CASSVRTNYEQYF.

The V gene is TRBV7-6, the J gene TRBJ1-6; the D is unclear. V was trimmed by 5 bases and J by 8 bases, leaving 7 bases between them. The CDR3 loop spans 12 amino acids. Germline V lookup: CDR1 SGHVS, CDR2 FNYEAQ. The CDR3 sequence: CASSINDSPLHF. The DNA for the CDR3 is TGTGCCAGCAGCATAAACGATTCACCCCTCCACTTT.

Written as DNA, the CDR3 is TGTGCCAGCAGCTTAGGAAGTCGGCCAGGACTAGCGGGAGGGTCCTACGAGCAGTACTTC. Its translation: CASSLGSRPGLAGGSYEQYF. The chain recombines TRBV11-1 with TRBJ2-7, with 15 bases identical to TRBD2. V lost 1 base, J lost 1 base, and 11 bases stayed unmatched. This CDR3 has 20 residues. The germline gives CDR1 SGHAT, CDR2 FQDESV (reference sequence).

This clonotype was counted a few times. This chain links TRBV29-1 with TRBJ2-1; tentative D call: TRBD1 (5 bases). CDR1 is SQVTM, CDR2 ANQGSEA, per germline. CDR3 length: 14 residues. V was trimmed by 4 bases and J by 5 bases, leaving 15 bases between them. The CDR3 loop is CSVARGPSHNEQFF. The CDR3 bases are TGCAGCGTTGCTAGGGGTCCTTCCCACAATGAGCAGTTCTTC.

This chain connects TRBV7-9 to TRBJ1-4; D gene uncertain. Per germline, CDR1 SEHNR and CDR2 FQNEAQ (reference sequence). The CDR3 loop spans 12 amino acids. Deletions cut 6 bases from V and 6 bases from J, with 8 bases between. The DNA for the CDR3 is TGTGCCAGCAGAAAGGCGTATGAAAAACTGTTTTTT. Protein: CASRKAYEKLFF. Drawing the rest from reference TRBV7-9 and TRBJ1-4, the complete variable domain is DTGVSQNPRHKITKRGQNVTFRCDPISEHNRLYWYRQTLGQGPEFLTYFQNEAQLEKSRLLSDRFSAERPKGSFSTLEIQRTEQGDSAMYLCASRKAYEKLFFGSGTQLSVL.

J is TRBJ2-1 and V is TRBV27; the match to TRBD2 covers 8 bases. CDR1 and CDR2 (germline): MNHEY, SMNVEV (reference sequence). This CDR3 has 15 residues. With V trimmed by 2 bases and J by 5 bases, 5 bases remained unmatched. CDR3 DNA: TGTGCCAGCAGTTTACGGCTAGCGGGTAACAATGAGCAGTTCTTC. This codes for CASSLRLAGNNEQFF.

This clonotype was seen only a few times. The chain uses TRBV9 and TRBJ2-7; D is undetermined. The length of the CDR3 is 11 residues. V was clipped by 0 bases and J by 5 bases, with 3 bases between them. Per the germline V gene, CDR1 is SGDLS and CDR2 is YYNGEE. CDR3 loop: CASSVGDEQYF. In nucleotides, the CDR3 is TGTGCCAGCAGCGTAGGTGACGAGCAGTACTTC.

The V gene is TRBV29-1, the J gene TRBJ2-1; 8 bases are shared with TRBD2. This CDR3 contains 14 residues. The ends lost 7 bases at V and 8 bases at J; junction bases unmatched: 13. The germline gives CDR1 SQVTM, CDR2 ANQGSEA. CDR3 in amino acids: CSAAETSGGDEQFF. The CDR3 nucleotides read TGCAGCGCTGCGGAAACTAGCGGCGGCGATGAGCAGTTCTTC.

This chain connects TRBV20-1 to TRBJ2-1, with a tentative D call TRBD1 (6 bases). V lost 5 bases and J 0 bases, leaving 14 bases between the germline ends. The CDR3 sequence is 15 residues long. Germline V gene lookup returns CDR1 DFQATT and CDR2 SNEGSKA (reference sequence). CDR3 sequence: CSAGDRGSSYNEQFF. The CDR3, as DNA: TGCAGTGCTGGGGATAGGGGGAGCTCCTACAATGAGCAGTTCTTC.

CDR3 residues: CSAVRFMGYEQYF. Written as DNA, the CDR3 is TGCAGCGCCGTAAGATTCATGGGCTACGAGCAGTACTTC. This chain uses TRBV29-1 with TRBJ2-7; no clear D. Germline V lookup: CDR1 SQVTM, CDR2 ANQGSEA. The CDR3 has 13 residues. Trimming cost V 7 bases and J 3 bases, with 16 bases left between them.

To note about this clonotype: A read error is possible here, since a much larger clone lies one base away. The CDR3 DNA follows: TGTGCCAGCAGCCCGGGGTGGCGGGAGAGCGCAGATACGCAGTATTTT. Translation gives CASSPGWRESADTQYF. V gene TRBV7-3 combines with J gene TRBJ2-3; 7 bases fit TRBD2. Germline CDR1 and CDR2: SGHTA and FQGTGA. V was clipped by 5 bases and J by 4 bases; unmatched bases: 12. The length of the CDR3 is 16 residues.

This clonotype has only a few counts. The CDR3 is CASSYEGFGTDTQYF. The DNA of the CDR3 is TGTGCCAGCAGTTATGAGGGCTTTGGTACAGATACGCAGTATTTT. This chain joins TRBV28 and TRBJ2-3; perhaps TRBD2 as D (5 bases). Deletions cut 4 bases from V and 3 bases from J, with 14 bases between. The CDR3 is 15 residues long. Looked up from germline, CDR1 is MDHEN and CDR2 is SYDVKM. Full variable domain (rest looked up from reference TRBV28 and TRBJ2-3): DVKVTQSSRYLVKRTGEKVFLECVQDMDHENMFWYRQDPGLGLRLIYFSYDVKMKEKGDIPEGYSVSREKKERFSLILESASTNQTSMYLCASSYEGFGTDTQYFGPGTRLTVL.

The J gene is TRBJ2-5, the V gene TRBV6-6, with 10 bases matching TRBD1. The CDR3 runs to 15 residues. With 5 bases clipped from V and 2 bases from J, the junction kept 5 bases outside the gene matches. CDR1 MNHNY and CDR2 SVGAGI come from the germline V gene (reference sequence). This chain's CDR3 is CASSPGTGEQETQYF. The DNA of the CDR3 is TGTGCCAGCAGTCCCGGGACAGGGGAACAAGAGACCCAGTACTTC.

The gene calls are TRBV2 and TRBJ2-3; 11 positions agree with TRBD1. After removal of 3 bases from V and 4 bases from J, the junction contained 0 bases not matched to a gene. CDR1 and CDR2 (germline): SNHLY, FYNNEI. The CDR3 loop spans 14 amino acids. The CDR3 here is CASSEGQGADTQYF. DNA for the CDR3: TGTGCCAGCAGTGAGGGACAGGGGGCAGATACGCAGTATTTT.

This chain connects TRBV20-1 to TRBJ2-5, with 8 bases matching TRBD2. V lost 1 base and J lost 2; bases outside the gene matches: 9. CDR3 size: 16 residues. CDR1 and CDR2 from the germline V gene are DFQATT and SNEGSKA (reference sequence). This chain's CDR3 is CSARVTSGGGQETQYF. The CDR3 DNA follows: TGCAGTGCTAGAGTTACTAGCGGAGGGGGTCAAGAGACCCAGTACTTC.

The chain carries TRBV29-1 and TRBJ2-5, with D unresolved. Trimming shortened V by 0 bases and J by 8 bases, and 4 bases separated the two germline ends. The V gene's germline CDR1 is SQVTM and CDR2 ANQGSEA. This CDR3 is 10 amino acids long. DNA of the CDR3: TGCAGCGTTGAAGATTGCACCCAGTACTTC. It encodes CSVEDCTQYF. The full variable domain, completed using reference TRBV29-1 and TRBJ2-5, is SAVISQKPSRDICQRGTSLTIQCQVDSQVTMMFWYRQQPGQSLTLIATANQGSEATYESGFVIDKFPISRPNLTFSTLTVSNMSPEDSSIYLCSVEDCTQYFGPGTRLLVL.

Ten or more counts support this clonotype. The chain joins TRBV12-5 to TRBJ2-1; weak D call: TRBD2 (5 bases). The CDR3 extends over 13 amino acids. Germline CDR1 LGHNT, CDR2 FRNRAP. V gave up 3 bases and J gave up 9 bases, with 12 bases separating them. The CDR3 loop reads CASGLGSESEQFF. The CDR3 DNA reads as TGTGCTAGTGGTTTAGGGAGCGAAAGTGAGCAGTTCTTC.

In this sample, this clonotype turned up a few times. The chain carries TRBV10-3 and TRBJ2-7, with unresolved D. Germline V gives CDR1 ENHRY, CDR2 SYGVKD. This CDR3 region has 15 residues. Deletions cut 4 bases from V and 1 base from J, with 14 bases between. The DNA for the CDR3 is TGTGCCATCAGTGTTATGATAGGTGAATCCTACGAGCAGTACTTC. Translated, it gives CAISVMIGESYEQYF.

This clonotype appeared many times. The chain recombines TRBV7-9 with TRBJ2-5; no clear D. Trimming shortened V by 2 bases and J by 5 bases, and 9 bases separated the two germline ends. Germline values: CDR1 SEHNR, CDR2 FQNEAQ (reference sequence). The length of the CDR3 is 13 residues. The CDR3 DNA is TGTGCCAGCAGCTTAACAGTAGCCGAGACCCAGTACTTC. Protein: CASSLTVAETQYF.

Note on this clonotype: A clone one base away is much larger, so this may be a read error. This rearrangement joins TRBV12-3 or TRBV12-4 to TRBJ1-2; possibly TRBD1 for D (6 bases). With 3 bases removed from V and 6 bases from J, the gap between germline ends came to 14 bases. The CDR3 covers 14 residues. The CDR3 region is CASSFGPGDHGYTF. CDR3 sequence (DNA): TGTGCCAGCAGTTTTGGGCCAGGGGACCATGGCTACACCTTC.

A word on this clonotype: A clone one base away is much larger, so this may be a read error. This rearrangement joins TRBV20-1 to TRBJ2-7; no firm D call. This CDR3 comprises 14 residues. Germline CDR1 and CDR2: DFQATT and SNEGSKA (reference sequence). The V end was cut by 3 bases, the J end by 0 bases, with 12 bases between. DNA for the CDR3: TGCAGTGCTAGCCCCAGCCGGGTCTCCTACGAGCAGTACTTC. This encodes CSASPSRVSYEQYF.

The V call is TRBV6-4, the J call TRBJ2-7; 7 nucleotides line up with TRBD1. The V and J ends lost 5 bases and 4 bases, in that order; junction bases with no gene match: 5. CDR1 MRHNA and CDR2 SNTAGT come from the germline V gene. The CDR3 contains 13 residues. The CDR3 is CASSLTGWYEQYF. CDR3 DNA sequence: TGTGCCAGCAGTCTGACAGGGTGGTACGAGCAGTACTTC.

The chain joins TRBV29-1 to TRBJ2-3; TRBD1 or TRBD2 may be the D gene (5 bases each). The CDR3 covers 14 residues. The V and J ends lost 1 base and 6 bases respectively, with 14 bases between them. CDR1 is SQVTM, CDR2 ANQGSEA, per germline. The CDR3 sequence is CSVEGRGRGDTQYF. CDR3 bases: TGCAGCGTTGAAGGCCGGGGCCGCGGGGATACGCAGTATTTT.

As for this clonotype: One junction end does not reproduce the germline sequence, and a read error may be involved. The CDR3 reads CATSRGRGSGSPGEPFF. The CDR3 bases are TGTGCCACCAGCCGGGGGCGGGGTAGCGGGAGCCCCGGGGAGCCGTTTTTT. The chain employs TRBV15 and TRBJ2-2, with 9 bases lining up with TRBD2. Germline V CDR1 and CDR2: LNHNV, YYDKDF (reference sequence). The CDR3 covers 17 residues.

This clonotype was recorded a few times. The genes are TRBV27 and TRBJ2-1; no reliable D call. Deletions cut 5 bases from V and 7 bases from J, with 15 bases between. CDR1 and CDR2 from the germline V gene are MNHEY and SMNVEV (reference sequence). This CDR3 has 14 residues. The chain's CDR3 is CASSENRVANEQFF. CDR3 sequence (DNA): TGTGCCAGCAGTGAAAACCGGGTCGCAAATGAGCAGTTCTTC.

This clonotype was recorded at least ten times. J is TRBJ2-5 and V is TRBV7-3; D may match TRBD1 or TRBD2 (5 bases each). The ends were cut back, 0 bases at V and 5 bases at J, with 10 bases in the middle. The CDR3 runs to 14 residues. The germline CDR1 and CDR2 sequences are SGHTA and FQGTGA. CDR3 coding DNA: TGTGCCAGCAGCTTAACTGGGGGTAGTGAGACCCAGTACTTC. Amino acid sequence: CASSLTGGSETQYF.